The 9 T cell receptor beta chains reported below all come from one sample, sequenced in a study of blood T cells in healthy people across ages (dated by TCRdb to between 2015 and 2017). The method behind the library was 5' RACE. The listed sequencing device is Illumina HiSeq 2500. A second about 7 to 11 cycle PCR used a sample-barcoded 5' primer and a J-beta primer mix. The public reads were reanalyzed by TCRdb: fastp trimming at Q25, MiXCR alignment, in-frame beta chains only. Every CDR3 protein is listed once, alongside the most common genes and DNA of its rows. The table for this sample lists some 1.5 million distinct CDR3 sequences; 25% to 30% of them were counted only once. 7.7% of the sample comes from the top ten. Specimen: blood. The receptor source for this set is a young woman in good health.

The table lists this clonotype with many counts. The chain recombines TRBV15 with TRBJ2-7; TRBD2 is a possible D gene (5 bases). Trimming pared 0 bases from V and 0 bases from J, leaving 6 bases between. The CDR3 has 14 residues. The germline V gene has CDR1 LNHNV and CDR2 YYDKDF (reference sequence). The CDR3 nucleotides read TGTGCCACCAGCAGAGATCGGGACTCCTACGAGCAGTACTTC. It is translated as CATSRDRDSYEQYF.

The V gene is TRBV10-3, the J gene TRBJ1-1; D remains ambiguous. The germline V and J ends were trimmed by 6 bases and 3 bases, with 5 bases remaining between them. The CDR3 runs 11 residues. Germline V CDR1 and CDR2: ENHRY, SYGVKD. CDR3 bases: TGTGCCATCAGAAAAGACACTGAAGCTTTCTTT. It specifies CAIRKDTEAFF.

The chain has TRBV27 and TRBJ1-2, with a tentative D call TRBD1 (5 bases). From germline, CDR1 is MNHEY and CDR2 SMNVEV (reference sequence). Trimming pared 5 bases from V and 4 bases from J, leaving 17 bases between. This CDR3 spans 15 amino acids. The CDR3 DNA is TGTGCCAGCAGTCCCCAAAGGGACCTTTTCTATGGCTACACCTTC. Its translation: CASSPQRDLFYGYTF.

The chain links TRBV7-3 to TRBJ2-6; unclear D gene. CDR3 length: 15 residues. Deletions cut 6 bases from V and 0 bases from J, with 9 bases between. The germline V gene has CDR1 SGHTA and CDR2 FQGTGA. Here the CDR3 DNA reads TGTGCCAGCAGAAAAGAGAGCTCTGGGGCCAACGTCCTGACTTTC. Translation: CASRKESSGANVLTF.

The chain has TRBV20-1 and TRBJ1-2; D is unclear. The V end was cut by 5 bases, the J end by 4 bases, with 8 bases between. This CDR3 contains 11 residues. In germline, CDR1 is DFQATT, CDR2 SNEGSKA (reference sequence). CDR3 region: CSAPRTYGYTF. In nucleotides, the CDR3 is TGCAGTGCTCCTAGGACCTATGGCTACACCTTC.

This clonotype was detected only a few times. Here the CDR3 DNA reads TGTGCCAGCAGCTTACAGGGGGGCTACTATGGCTACACCTTC. It specifies CASSLQGGYYGYTF. This chain connects TRBV5-6 to TRBJ1-2, with 8 bases that match TRBD1. Germline V gene sequence: CDR1 SGHDT, CDR2 YYEEEE. Trimming cost V 2 bases and J 3 bases; bases outside gene matches: 3. The CDR3 covers 14 residues.

This clonotype was picked up many times. The chain combines TRBV5-1 with TRBJ2-1; D uncertain. Germline CDR1 reads SGHRS; CDR2 reads YFSETQ. V lost 3 bases and J 4 bases, leaving 17 bases between the germline ends. This CDR3 has 16 amino acids. The CDR3 nucleotides are TGCGCCAGCAGCTCTGGGTCAGATAAAAGTTACAATGAGCAGTTCTTC. Protein: CASSSGSDKSYNEQFF.

This chain links TRBV6-2 or TRBV6-3 with TRBJ2-7; 7 bases fit TRBD2. The germline V gene has CDR1 MNHEY and CDR2 SVGEGT. The V gene end was trimmed by 6 bases and the J gene end by 4 bases; junction bases not matched to a gene: 6. This CDR3 spans 13 amino acids. The CDR3 here is CASRPWEGYEQYF. CDR3 coding DNA: TGTGCCAGCAGACCCTGGGAGGGTTACGAGCAGTACTTC.

This chain joins TRBV4-1 and TRBJ1-2; no firm D call. The CDR3 has 15 residues. Germline V gene data show CDR1 as MGHRA and CDR2 as YSYEKL. V was trimmed by 0 bases and J by 4 bases, leaving 12 bases between them. CDR3 DNA sequence: TGCGCCAGCAGCCAAGAAGGTCGCAGGAGCTATGGCTACACCTTC. Its protein product is CASSQEGRRSYGYTF.